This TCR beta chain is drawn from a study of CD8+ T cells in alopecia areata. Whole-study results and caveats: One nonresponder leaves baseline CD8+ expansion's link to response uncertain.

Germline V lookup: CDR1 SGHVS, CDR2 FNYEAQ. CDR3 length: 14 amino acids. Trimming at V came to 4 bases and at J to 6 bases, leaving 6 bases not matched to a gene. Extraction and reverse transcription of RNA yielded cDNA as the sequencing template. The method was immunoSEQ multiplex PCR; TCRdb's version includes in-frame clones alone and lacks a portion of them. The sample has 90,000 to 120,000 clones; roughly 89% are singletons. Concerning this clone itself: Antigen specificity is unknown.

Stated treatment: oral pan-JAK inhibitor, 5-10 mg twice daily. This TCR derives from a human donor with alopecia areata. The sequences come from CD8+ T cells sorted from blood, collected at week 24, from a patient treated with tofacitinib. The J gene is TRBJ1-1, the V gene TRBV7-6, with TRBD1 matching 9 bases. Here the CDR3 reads CASSSGQGMAEAFF. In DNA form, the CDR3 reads TGTGCCAGCAGCTCTGGACAGGGGATGGCTGAAGCTTTCTTT.